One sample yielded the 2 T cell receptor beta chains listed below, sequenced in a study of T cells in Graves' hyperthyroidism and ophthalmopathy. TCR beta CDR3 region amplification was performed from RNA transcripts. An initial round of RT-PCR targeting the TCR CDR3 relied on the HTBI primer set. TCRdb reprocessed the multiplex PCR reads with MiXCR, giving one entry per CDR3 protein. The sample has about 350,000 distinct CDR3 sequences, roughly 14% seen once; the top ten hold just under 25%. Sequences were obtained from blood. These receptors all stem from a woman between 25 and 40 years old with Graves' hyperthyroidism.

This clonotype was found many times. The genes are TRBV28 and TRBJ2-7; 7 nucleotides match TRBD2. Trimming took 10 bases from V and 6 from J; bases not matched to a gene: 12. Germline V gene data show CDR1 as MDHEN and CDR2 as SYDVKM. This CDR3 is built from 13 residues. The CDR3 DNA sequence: TGTGCCACGGGGGGTAGTCCCTCCCTCGAGCAGTACTTC. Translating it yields CATGGSPSLEQYF.

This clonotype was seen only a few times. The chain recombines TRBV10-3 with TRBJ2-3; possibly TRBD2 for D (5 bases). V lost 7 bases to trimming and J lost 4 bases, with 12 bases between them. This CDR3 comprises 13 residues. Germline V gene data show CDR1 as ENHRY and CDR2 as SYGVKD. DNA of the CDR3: TGTGCCATCAAGAGGGATAGGGCAGATACGCAGTATTTT. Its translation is CAIKRDRADTQYF.